One and the same sample provided the 9 T cell receptor beta chains below, sequenced in a study of CD4 T cells in relation to SARS-CoV-2 and coronaviruses. No antigen has been identified for these receptors. Generated by immunoSEQ multiplex PCR, the TCRdb table keeps only in-frame clones and is missing some. This table holds tens of thousands of clones, around four fifths found once. Sequences were obtained from memory CD4+ T cells from PBMCs, cultured in vitro. All receptors derive from an adult with COVID-19.

The CDR3 nucleotides read TGTGCCAGCAGCCAAGGTTCCAGGGGGATCTATGGCTACACCTTC. Translating gives CASSQGSRGIYGYTF. The genes are TRBV3-1 (or the pseudogene TRBV3-2) and TRBJ1-2; 7 nucleotides align to TRBD1. Germline V gives CDR1 LGHDT, CDR2 YNNKEL (reference sequence). The CDR3 extends over 15 amino acids. J gave up 4 bases and V 1 base, and 6 bases lay outside the gene matches.

There are a few counts of this clone. This sequence joins TRBV28 and TRBJ1-5; TRBD1 agrees at 10 bases. Unmatched junction bases numbered 7, after V lost 5 bases and J lost 6 bases. Germline V gives CDR1 MDHEN, CDR2 SYDVKM. CDR3 length: 15 residues. DNA for the CDR3: TGTGCCAGCAGTACAGACAGGGGGCGAGGTCAGCCCCAGCATTTT. Translation gives CASSTDRGRGQPQHF.

The rearrangement joins TRBV9 to TRBJ1-3; TRBD1 is a possible D gene (5 bases). V dropped 3 bases and J dropped 0 bases, with 16 bases sitting between them. Per germline, CDR1 SGDLS and CDR2 YYNGEE. This CDR3 spans 17 amino acids. The CDR3 nucleotides are TGTGCCAGCAGCGGAGGACAAACACGGACCTCTGGAAACACCATATATTTT. This translates into CASSGGQTRTSGNTIYF.

The table lists this clone with a few counts. This chain uses TRBV19 with TRBJ2-1; TRBD2 matches 10 bases. The CDR3 is made up of 15 amino acids. V was clipped by 4 bases and J by 6 bases; unmatched bases: 6. Germline V gene lookup returns CDR1 LNHDA and CDR2 SQIVND (reference sequence). CDR3 amino acids: CASSRGLAGVNEQFF. CDR3 DNA sequence: TGTGCCAGTAGTAGGGGGCTAGCGGGAGTCAATGAGCAGTTCTTC.

The chain uses TRBV7-6 and TRBJ2-1; the D gene is possibly TRBD2 (5 bases). Germline V gene data show CDR1 as SGHVS and CDR2 as FNYEAQ. Trimming cost V 0 bases and J 9 bases, with 12 bases left between them. This CDR3 comprises 14 residues. CDR3 bases: TGTGCCAGCAGCTTAGCGGGGTCAAGCGGTGAGCAGTTCTTC. Protein: CASSLAGSSGEQFF.

V and J are TRBV30 and TRBJ2-7; D possibly corresponds to TRBD1 (5 bases). V dropped 1 base and J dropped 4 bases, with 11 bases sitting between them. The CDR3 is 13 residues long. Germline loops: CDR1 GTSNPN, CDR2 SVGIG (reference sequence). The CDR3 loop is CAWSEQGIYEQYF. In nucleotides, the CDR3 is TGTGCCTGGAGTGAGCAGGGAATTTACGAGCAGTACTTC.

V gene TRBV27 combines with J gene TRBJ1-5, with 9 bases that match TRBD1. Per germline, CDR1 MNHEY and CDR2 SMNVEV (reference sequence). The trim removed 4 bases at V and 6 bases at J, leaving 13 bases unmatched. This CDR3 contains 17 residues. CDR3 DNA sequence: TGTGCCAGCAGTTCAGGTCCCCCGGGACAGGGATTTCAGCCCCAGCATTTT. Encoded protein: CASSSGPPGQGFQPQHF.

The chain joins TRBV2 to TRBJ2-5, with 9 nucleotides matching TRBD1. Germline CDR1 SNHLY, CDR2 FYNNEI. The CDR3 covers 14 residues. The junction had 12 bases not matched to a gene; V was cut back by 11 bases and J by 5 bases. The DNA of the CDR3 is TGTGCCGGAACCGTACAGGGGGCAGGGGAGACCCAGTACTTC. Its protein product is CAGTVQGAGETQYF.

The chain joins TRBV28 to TRBJ2-3; D is perhaps TRBD2 (7 bases). The germline V gene has CDR1 MDHEN and CDR2 SYDVKM. The CDR3 extends over 17 amino acids. The V gene lost 7 bases and the J gene lost 1 base, with 21 bases spanning the gap. The DNA for the CDR3 is TGTGCCAGCAATCCCCTCCCGGGGGGCAATGGCACAGATACGCAGTATTTT. This sequence encodes CASNPLPGGNGTDTQYF. Full variable domain (missing parts from reference TRBV28 and TRBJ2-3): DVKVTQSSRYLVKRTGEKVFLECVQDMDHENMFWYRQDPGLGLRLIYFSYDVKMKEKGDIPEGYSVSREKKERFSLILESASTNQTSMYLCASNPLPGGNGTDTQYFGPGTRLTVL.